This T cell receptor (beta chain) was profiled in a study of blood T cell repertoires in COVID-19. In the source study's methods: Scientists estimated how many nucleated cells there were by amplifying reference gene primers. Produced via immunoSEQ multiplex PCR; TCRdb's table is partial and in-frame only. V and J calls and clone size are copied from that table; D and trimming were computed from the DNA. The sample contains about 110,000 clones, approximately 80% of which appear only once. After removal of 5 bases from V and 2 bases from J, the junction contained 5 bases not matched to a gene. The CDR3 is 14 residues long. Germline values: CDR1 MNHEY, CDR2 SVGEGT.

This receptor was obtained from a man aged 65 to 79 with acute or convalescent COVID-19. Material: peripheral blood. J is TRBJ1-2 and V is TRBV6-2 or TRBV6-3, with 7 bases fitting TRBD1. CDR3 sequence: CASSDRVANYGYTF. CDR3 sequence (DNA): TGTGCCAGCAGTGACAGGGTTGCGAACTATGGCTACACCTTC.